These 12 T cell receptor beta chains share one sample of origin, sequenced in a study of shared clonotypes between healthy human individuals. Here immunoSEQ multiplex PCR was the method, and the copy in TCRdb shows in-frame clones only, minus some. The sample includes over a million clones, approximately 97% of them seen just once. Sequencing was carried out using naive CD4+ T cells sorted from blood. Specified subset: CD45RA+ positively selected. The receptors come from a man younger than 40 in good health.

The chain carries TRBV18 and TRBJ2-2; D is possibly TRBD1 (6 bases). There are 15 residues in the CDR3. Trimming removed 6 bases at V and 0 bases at J, with 11 bases between. Looked up from germline, CDR1 is KGHSH and CDR2 is LQKENI. CDR3 coding DNA: TGTGCCAGCTCGTCGACAGGCCCGAACACCGGGGAGCTGTTTTTT. Protein: CASSSTGPNTGELFF.

V and J are TRBV28 and TRBJ1-5, with a tentative D call TRBD1 (6 bases). This CDR3 spans 16 amino acids. The germline V gene has CDR1 MDHEN and CDR2 SYDVKM. The V end was cut by 6 bases, the J end by 2 bases, with 17 bases between. The CDR3 reads CASSPHRAFGNQPQHF. The CDR3 DNA reads as TGTGCCAGCAGCCCCCACAGGGCATTTGGCAATCAGCCCCAGCATTTT.

The gene calls are TRBV12-5 and TRBJ2-1, with TRBD2 identical over 10 bases. V gave up 3 bases and J gave up 5 bases; unmatched junction bases: 13. Germline V gene data show CDR1 as LGHNT and CDR2 as FRNRAP. The CDR3 runs 18 residues. The CDR3 loop reads CASGLERLAGEINNEQFF. DNA of the CDR3: TGTGCTAGTGGTTTAGAGCGGCTAGCGGGAGAGATAAACAATGAGCAGTTCTTC.

The chain carries TRBV19 and TRBJ1-5; 7 bases agree with TRBD1. The V segment lost 3 bases and the J segment 7 bases; nucleotides outside the gene matches: 12. This CDR3 is built from 16 residues. The V gene's germline CDR1 is LNHDA and CDR2 SQIVND (reference sequence). The CDR3 region is CASSMPRQGFLQPQHF. As DNA, the CDR3 is TGTGCCAGTAGTATGCCCAGACAGGGATTTTTACAGCCCCAGCATTTT.

About this clone itself: The identical CDR3 is also encoded by other nucleotide sequences in the sample. The chain has TRBV5-4 and TRBJ2-1, with D perhaps TRBD2 (6 bases). The CDR3 totals 15 residues. CDR1 and CDR2 from the germline V gene are SGHNT and YYREEE (reference sequence). Deletions cut 0 bases from V and 4 bases from J, with 11 bases between. The CDR3 is CASSLGGTGYNEQFF. CDR3 bases: TGTGCCAGCAGCTTGGGAGGGACTGGGTACAATGAGCAGTTCTTC. Supplemented by reference TRBV5-4 and TRBJ2-1, the full variable domain reads ETGVTQSPTHLIKTRGQQVTLRCSSQSGHNTVSWYQQALGQGPQFIFQYYREEENGRGNFPPRFSGLQFPNYSSELNVNALELDDSALYLCASSLGGTGYNEQFFGPGTRLTVL.

The chain joins TRBV6-1 to TRBJ2-1; the match to TRBD2 covers 13 bases. V gave up 0 bases and J gave up 6 bases; unmatched junction bases: 2. The germline V gene has CDR1 MNHNS and CDR2 SASEGT. This CDR3 comprises 16 residues. The CDR3 region is CASSEAGTSGTNEQFF. Here the CDR3 DNA reads TGTGCCAGCAGTGAAGCGGGGACTAGCGGGACCAATGAGCAGTTCTTC.

The rearrangement uses TRBV9 and TRBJ2-6, with no clear D. The germline gives CDR1 SGDLS, CDR2 YYNGEE. V lost 0 bases, J lost 0 bases, and 13 bases lay in between. This CDR3 region has 18 residues. CDR3 nucleotides: TGTGCCAGCAGCGTAGCGGTAGTAGGAAGCTCTGGGGCCAACGTCCTGACTTTC. Residues: CASSVAVVGSSGANVLTF.

The chain couples TRBV6-5 to TRBJ2-7; 9 positions match TRBD2. V gave up 4 bases and J gave up 4 bases; unmatched junction bases: 5. CDR1 and CDR2 from the germline V gene are MNHEY and SVGAGI. The CDR3 is made up of 14 amino acids. The chain's CDR3 is CASSSQLAGYEQYF. In DNA form, the CDR3 reads TGTGCCAGCAGTTCCCAGCTAGCGGGGTACGAGCAGTACTTC.

The V call is TRBV5-8, the J call TRBJ1-2; 8 bases match TRBD1. V lost 0 bases, J lost 5 bases, and 6 bases stayed unmatched. CDR1 and CDR2 from the germline V gene are SGHTS and YDEGEE. The CDR3 has 15 residues. The CDR3 here is CASSLVQGAPYGYTF. For the CDR3, the DNA is TGTGCCAGCAGCTTGGTTCAGGGGGCGCCTTATGGCTACACCTTC.

This chain links TRBV7-6 with TRBJ2-5; D gene ambiguous. CDR3 length equals 14 residues. The ends were cut back, 2 bases at V and 5 bases at J, with 12 bases in the middle. Germline V lookup: CDR1 SGHVS, CDR2 FNYEAQ. The CDR3 region is CASSLLWGSETQYF. Written as DNA, the CDR3 is TGTGCCAGCAGCTTACTATGGGGTTCGGAGACCCAGTACTTC.

This chain uses TRBV5-1 with TRBJ1-1, with D unclear. This CDR3 spans 12 amino acids. Trimming removed 4 bases at V and 5 bases at J, with 9 bases between. Germline V lookup: CDR1 SGHRS, CDR2 YFSETQ. CDR3 nucleotides: TGCGCCAGCAGCGTCCCTCAGACTGAAGCTTTCTTT. It codes for CASSVPQTEAFF.

The V and J genes are TRBV5-1 and TRBJ2-5; D gene unclear. Per germline, CDR1 SGHRS and CDR2 YFSETQ. Trimming pared 4 bases from V and 4 bases from J, leaving 5 bases between. The length of the CDR3 is 11 residues. This CDR3 is CASSTGETQYF. CDR3 nucleotides: TGCGCCAGCAGCACCGGAGAGACCCAGTACTTC.